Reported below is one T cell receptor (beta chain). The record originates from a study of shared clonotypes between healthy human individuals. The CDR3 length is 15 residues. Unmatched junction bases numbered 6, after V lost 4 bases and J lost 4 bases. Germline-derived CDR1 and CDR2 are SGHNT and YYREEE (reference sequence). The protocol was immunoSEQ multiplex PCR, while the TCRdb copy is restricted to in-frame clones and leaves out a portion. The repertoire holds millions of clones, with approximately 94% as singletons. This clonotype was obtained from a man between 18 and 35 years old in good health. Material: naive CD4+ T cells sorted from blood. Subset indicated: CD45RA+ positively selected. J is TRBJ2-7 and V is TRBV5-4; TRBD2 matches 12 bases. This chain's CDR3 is CASSGTSGFRYEQYF. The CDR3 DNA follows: TGTGCCAGCAGCGGGACTAGCGGGTTTAGGTACGAGCAGTACTTC.